These T cell receptor beta chains were read from a single sample in a study of cytomegalovirus exposure and HLA in healthy donors. Profiling relied on immunoSEQ multiplex PCR, and the TCRdb table lists in-frame clones only, not all of them. This sample's table reports tens of thousands of clones. The sequenced sample consisted of PBMCs. These receptors were collected from a woman in her 30s in good health and CMV-seronegative. The CDR3 runs from the conserved cysteine through the conserved F or W. Fields, in order: V gene, J gene, CDR3 protein.

TRBV28	TRBJ2-7	CASEREGLREQYF
TRBV7-9	TRBJ2-3	CASREEGGTDTQYF
TRBV7-8	TRBJ2-1	CASSHRQGDNEQFF
TRBV5-1	TRBJ2-5	CASRWGTGASEETQYF
TRBV4-1	TRBJ2-2	CASSQDPRHYGELFF
TRBV4-1	TRBJ2-4	CASSPNRGVPKNIQYF
TRBV5-5	TRBJ1-5	CASSYPRGPQHF
TRBV28	TRBJ2-7	CASSSTMSSYEQYF
TRBV4-2	TRBJ2-3	CASSPAGSTDTQYF
TRBV4-2	TRBJ2-7	CASSQGRSGSYEQYF
TRBV5-4	TRBJ2-1	CASSPGYNEQFF
TRBV30	TRBJ2-3	CAAGVPSTDTQYF
TRBV5-5	TRBJ2-5	CASSLRGITGLAGGGETQYF
TRBV19	TRBJ1-4	CASSIEAGRNEKLFF
TRBV28	TRBJ1-2	CASRRSTGRGYTF
TRBV29-1	TRBJ2-5	CSGPGQGETQYF
TRBV5-1	TRBJ2-3	CASREGTSGSTDTQYF
TRBV19	TRBJ2-7	CASSLQTSGTDEQYF
TRBV9	TRBJ1-1	CASSVQGTEAFF
TRBV11-3	TRBJ1-2	CASSPPGTGESYGYTF
TRBV6-1	TRBJ2-1	CASRETGRNEQFF
TRBV9	TRBJ2-1	CASSAAGEQFF
TRBV18	TRBJ1-2	CASSPSDGYTF
TRBV30	TRBJ1-1	CAWSGTLNTEAFF
TRBV23-1	TRBJ2-3	CASSQGGTGTSTDTQYF
TRBV20-1	TRBJ1-1	CSARRDRGTFF
TRBV29-1	TRBJ2-1	CSVDARAFGLTYNEQFF
TRBV13	TRBJ2-7	CASSLRPAAYEQYF
TRBV2	TRBJ1-4	CASSDGGRANEKLFF
TRBV5-1	TRBJ2-5	CASSAAQETQYF
TRBV5-1	TRBJ2-2	CASSLAEGGQVLYTGELFF
TRBV12-5	TRBJ2-7	CASGLEPLHFSTSGGHYEQYF
TRBV11-2	TRBJ2-7	CASRSPLQGYEQYF
TRBV7-3	TRBJ2-2	CASSSQLAGELFF
TRBV28	TRBJ2-7	CASSLSTGIHEQYF
TRBV6-5	TRBJ2-1	CASTRTSGNYEQFF
TRBV30	TRBJ2-7	CAWKGARSAYEQYF
TRBV19	TRBJ2-3	CASNRAGGNTDTQYF
TRBV5-5	TRBJ2-7	CASSYLRAGGEQYF
TRBV29-1	TRBJ2-7	CSVSFWGTGPYEQYF
TRBV30	TRBJ2-1	CAWSVSLAGRSEQFF
TRBV9	TRBJ1-1	CASSVAGSGNTEAFF
TRBV18	TRBJ1-1	CASSETGGLGEAFF
TRBV25-1	TRBJ2-3	CASSESQGLTDTQYF
TRBV6-5	TRBJ1-1	CASSYGGRTEAFF
TRBV7-8	TRBJ2-5	CASSLGQTGGETQYF
TRBV6-1	TRBJ2-7	CASTRFPEQYF
TRBV6-5	TRBJ2-1	CASSYRRPRDEQFF
TRBV28	TRBJ1-2	CASSSTFRDTDGYTF
TRBV30	TRBJ2-1	CAWSGGAAYNEHLF
TRBV11-2	TRBJ1-1	CASSQQGPSNTEAFF
TRBV7-2	TRBJ2-7	CASSPRRDQAGEQYF
TRBV5-6	TRBJ1-2	CASSLAKGALPAYGYTF